This entry is about one TCR beta chain. The data stem from a study of blood T cell repertoires in COVID-19. The overall study: The United States, Italy and Spain were the sources of the acute and convalescent COVID-19 samples. Sources were T cells, B-cell-depleted T cells, or PBMCs; the material itself was cDNA or gDNA.

As handled by the study authors: Nucleated cell counts were estimated from reference gene primer amplification. The protocol was immunoSEQ multiplex PCR, while the TCRdb copy is restricted to in-frame clones and leaves out a portion. V, J and clone size are taken as reported in that table, and D and trimming were inferred from the DNA itself. This sample has some 50,000 clones, with roughly 80% found just once. CDR1 GTSNPN and CDR2 SVGIG come from the germline V gene (reference sequence). Trimming took 0 bases from V and 4 from J, leaving 13 bases between them. This CDR3 contains 16 residues. This chain links TRBV30 with TRBJ1-6; no definite D call. The source is a man aged 45-65 years with acute or convalescent COVID-19. Sequencing was done on a sample of peripheral blood. CDR3 sequence reads: CAWSVGANRYNSPLHF. The CDR3 region has the DNA TGTGCCTGGAGTGTAGGAGCGAACCGATATAATTCACCCCTCCACTTT.